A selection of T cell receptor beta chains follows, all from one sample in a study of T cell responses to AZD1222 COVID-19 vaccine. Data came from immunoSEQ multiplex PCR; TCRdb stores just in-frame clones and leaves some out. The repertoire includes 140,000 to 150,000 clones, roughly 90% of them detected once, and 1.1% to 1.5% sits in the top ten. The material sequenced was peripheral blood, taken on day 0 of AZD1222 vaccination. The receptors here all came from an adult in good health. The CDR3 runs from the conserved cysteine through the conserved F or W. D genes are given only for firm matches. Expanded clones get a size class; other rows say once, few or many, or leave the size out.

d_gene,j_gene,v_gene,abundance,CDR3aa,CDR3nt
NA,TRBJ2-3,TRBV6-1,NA,CASSEWQDVGTDTQYF,TGTGCCAGCAGTGAATGGCAGGACGTCGGCACAGATACGCAGTATTTT
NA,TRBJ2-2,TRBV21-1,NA,CASSPPPGGEMNTGELFF,TGTGCCAGCAGCCCCCCCCCGGGGGGGGAGATGAACACCGGGGAGCTGTTTTTT
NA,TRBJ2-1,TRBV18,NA,CASSPSGNEQFF,TGTGCCAGCTCACCAAGTGGAAATGAGCAGTTCTTC
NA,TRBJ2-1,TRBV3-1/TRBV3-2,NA,CASSPPGVDEQFF,TGTGCCAGCAGCCCCCCAGGGGTGGATGAGCAGTTCTTC
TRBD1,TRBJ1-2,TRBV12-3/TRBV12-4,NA,CASSSGQDGYTF,TGTGCCAGCAGTTCCGGACAGGATGGCTACACCTTC
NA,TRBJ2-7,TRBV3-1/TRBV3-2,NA,CASSQEGGTDYEQYF,TGTGCCAGCAGCCAAGAGGGAGGGACAGACTACGAGCAGTACTTC
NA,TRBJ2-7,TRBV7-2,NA,CASSSGLKPSYEQYF,TGTGCCAGCAGCTCGGGACTGAAGCCCTCCTACGAGCAGTACTTC
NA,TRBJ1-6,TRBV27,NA,CASLVRNSPLHF,TGTGCCAGCCTTGTGCGGAATTCACCCCTCCACTTT
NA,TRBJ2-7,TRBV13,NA,CASSPLGDRKQEQYF,TGTGCCAGCAGCCCTCTAGGGGACCGAAAGCAAGAGCAGTACTTC
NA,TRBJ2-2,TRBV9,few,CASSATLLTGELFF,TGTGCCAGCAGCGCGACTCTACTCACCGGGGAGCTGTTTTTT
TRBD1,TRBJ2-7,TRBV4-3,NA,CASSQDRDRVYEQYF,TGCGCCAGCAGCCAAGACCGGGACAGGGTATACGAGCAGTACTTC
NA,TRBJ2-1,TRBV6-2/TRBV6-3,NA,CASSYSPSDNEQFF,TGTGCCAGCAGTTACAGTCCCTCGGATAATGAGCAGTTCTTC
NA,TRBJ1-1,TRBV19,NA,CASSIEGFEAFF,TGTGCCAGTAGTATAGAGGGTTTTGAAGCTTTCTTT
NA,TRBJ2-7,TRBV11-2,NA,CASSLDRGGASGPPYEQYF,TGTGCCAGCAGCTTAGATCGAGGGGGGGCGAGCGGTCCGCCCTACGAGCAGTACTTC
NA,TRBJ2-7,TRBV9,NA,CASSVASGLTYEQYF,TGTGCCAGCAGCGTAGCGAGTGGCCTAACCTACGAGCAGTACTTC
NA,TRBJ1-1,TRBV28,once,CASNLPGPTEAFF,TGTGCCAGCAATCTCCCGGGACCTACCGAAGCTTTCTTT
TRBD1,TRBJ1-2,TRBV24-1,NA,CATSEGDRAYGYTF,TGTGCCACCAGTGAGGGGGACAGGGCCTATGGCTACACCTTC
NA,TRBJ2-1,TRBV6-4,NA,CASSYSLTMEQFF,TGTGCCAGCAGTTACTCCTTAACAATGGAGCAGTTCTTC
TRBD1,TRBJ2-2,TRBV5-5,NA,CASSLGQGYTGELFF,TGTGCCAGCAGCTTGGGACAGGGGTACACCGGGGAGCTGTTTTTT
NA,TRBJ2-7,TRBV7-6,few,CASSGAGPSSYEQYF,TGTGCCAGCAGCGGGGCCGGGCCCAGCTCCTACGAGCAGTACTTC
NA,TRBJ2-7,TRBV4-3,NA,CASSPGSAGYEQYF,TGCGCCAGCAGCCCGGGATCCGCGGGCTACGAGCAGTACTTC
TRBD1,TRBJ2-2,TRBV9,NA,CASSGQGGELFF,TGTGCCAGCAGTGGACAGGGAGGGGAGCTGTTTTTT
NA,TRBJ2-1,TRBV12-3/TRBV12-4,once,CASGWGGEQFF,TGTGCCAGCGGGTGGGGCGGTGAGCAGTTCTTC
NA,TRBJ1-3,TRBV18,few,CASSPPLGVSGNTIYF,TGTGCCAGCTCACCACCCCTCGGTGTCTCAGGAAACACCATATATTTT
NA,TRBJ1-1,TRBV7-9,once,CASSPRDIMSEAFF,TGTGCCAGCAGCCCCCGGGACATCATGTCTGAAGCTTTCTTT
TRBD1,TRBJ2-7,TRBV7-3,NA,CASSLGGTGGYEQYF,TGTGCCAGCAGCCTAGGGGGGACAGGCGGCTACGAGCAGTACTTC
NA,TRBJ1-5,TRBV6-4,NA,CASSDSWGQPQHF,TGTGCCAGCAGTGACTCCTGGGGACAGCCCCAGCATTTT
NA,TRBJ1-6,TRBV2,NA,CASSGSPLHF,TGTGCCAGCAGTGGATCACCCCTCCACTTT